A selection of T cell receptor beta chains follows, all from one sample in a study of OX40 agonist ivuxolimab in advanced cancers. The repertoire was sequenced with immunoSEQ multiplex PCR; TCRdb's copy has only in-frame clones and lacks some. The sample has about 71,000 clones, roughly 77% seen once. The sample was CD4+ or CD8+ T cells sorted from blood, taken in a trial of the OX40 agonist ivuxolimab. All receptors come from an adult with an advanced solid tumor such as melanoma, head and neck, liver or kidney cancer. The CDR3 runs from the conserved cysteine through the conserved F or W. Fields, in order: CDR3 DNA, CDR3 protein, clone size, V gene, CDR3 length, D gene, J gene. The D gene is left open where the match is weak. Clone size is given for some rows only: seen once, a few or many times, or a class if the clone is expanded.

CDR3nt: TGTGCCAGTAGCCCCTGGGATTCACCCCTCCACTTT
CDR3aa: CASSPWDSPLHF
abundance: NA
v_gene: TRBV19
len: 12
d_gene: NA
j_gene: TRBJ1-6

CDR3nt: TGTGCCAGTAGTAGTACTAGCGCCCGAGGTCGGGATACGCAGTATTTT
CDR3aa: CASSSTSARGRDTQYF
abundance: few
v_gene: TRBV19
len: 16
d_gene: TRBD2
j_gene: TRBJ2-3

CDR3nt: TGCGCCAGCAGCCCACGGACGGATGGAAACACCATATATTTT
CDR3aa: CASSPRTDGNTIYF
abundance: NA
v_gene: TRBV5-1
len: 14
d_gene: NA
j_gene: TRBJ1-3

CDR3nt: TGTGCCAGCAGTCTCCCAGGGGTCGATGAGCAGTTCTTC
CDR3aa: CASSLPGVDEQFF
abundance: NA
v_gene: TRBV7-8
len: 13
d_gene: NA
j_gene: TRBJ2-1

CDR3nt: TGTGCCAGCAGCTTGTATGCAGGGAGGACGCAGTATTTT
CDR3aa: CASSLYAGRTQYF
abundance: NA
v_gene: TRBV5-6
len: 13
d_gene: NA
j_gene: TRBJ2-3

CDR3nt: TGTGCCAGCAGCCAGACTAGCGGGAGTAAAGATACGCAGTATTTT
CDR3aa: CASSQTSGSKDTQYF
abundance: NA
v_gene: TRBV5-4
len: 15
d_gene: TRBD2
j_gene: TRBJ2-3

CDR3nt: TGTGCCAGCTCCGGACAGGTGAGCTCTGGGGCCAACGTCCTGACTTTC
CDR3aa: CASSGQVSSGANVLTF
abundance: NA
v_gene: TRBV18
len: 16
d_gene: TRBD1
j_gene: TRBJ2-6

CDR3nt: TGTGCCAGCAGTGCAACAGGGTATTCTGGGGCCAACGTCCTGACTTTC
CDR3aa: CASSATGYSGANVLTF
abundance: NA
v_gene: TRBV9
len: 16
d_gene: NA
j_gene: TRBJ2-6

CDR3nt: TGCAGCGTTGGAGAGGGGTTGCTGGGCAATCAGCCCCAGCATTTT
CDR3aa: CSVGEGLLGNQPQHF
abundance: few
v_gene: TRBV29-1
len: 15
d_gene: NA
j_gene: TRBJ1-5

CDR3nt: TGTGCCTGGAGGTTACAGGGGGCCAATGGCTACACCTTC
CDR3aa: CAWRLQGANGYTF
abundance: NA
v_gene: TRBV30
len: 13
d_gene: TRBD1
j_gene: TRBJ1-2

CDR3nt: TGCGCCAGCAGCTTGGCACTAGCGGGGACCTACGAGCAGTACTTC
CDR3aa: CASSLALAGTYEQYF
abundance: NA
v_gene: TRBV5-1
len: 15
d_gene: TRBD2
j_gene: TRBJ2-7

CDR3nt: TGTGCCACCAGCAGAGGACTAGATATTACCAATCAGCCCCAGCATTTT
CDR3aa: CATSRGLDITNQPQHF
abundance: NA
v_gene: TRBV15
len: 16
d_gene: NA
j_gene: TRBJ1-5

CDR3nt: TGTGCCAGCAGCTTAACACAGACCACTGAAGCTTTCTTT
CDR3aa: CASSLTQTTEAFF
abundance: NA
v_gene: TRBV7-2
len: 13
d_gene: NA
j_gene: TRBJ1-1

CDR3nt: TGTGCCAGTTCTCCCCAGGGCGGGGACTCTGGGGCCAACGTCCTGACTTTC
CDR3aa: CASSPQGGDSGANVLTF
abundance: NA
v_gene: TRBV11-3
len: 17
d_gene: NA
j_gene: TRBJ2-6

CDR3nt: TGTGCCAGCAACCCCCCAGCTGGGGCCAACGTCCTGACTTTC
CDR3aa: CASNPPAGANVLTF
abundance: NA
v_gene: TRBV11-2
len: 14
d_gene: NA
j_gene: TRBJ2-6

CDR3nt: TGCGCCAGCAGCTTTACCACGCAGGGGATAGGATATAATTCACCCCTCCACTTT
CDR3aa: CASSFTTQGIGYNSPLHF
abundance: NA
v_gene: TRBV5-1
len: 18
d_gene: NA
j_gene: TRBJ1-6

CDR3nt: TGTGCCAGTAGTATCCGCTATGAGCAGTTCTTC
CDR3aa: CASSIRYEQFF
abundance: NA
v_gene: TRBV19
len: 11
d_gene: NA
j_gene: TRBJ2-1

CDR3nt: TGTGCCAGCAGCTCCGGGACTAGCGGATACAATGAGCAGTTCTTC
CDR3aa: CASSSGTSGYNEQFF
abundance: NA
v_gene: TRBV7-2
len: 15
d_gene: TRBD2
j_gene: TRBJ2-1

CDR3nt: TGTGCCAGCAGTTACTCGAAAGCGGGACTGGGGGAGACCCAGTACTTC
CDR3aa: CASSYSKAGLGETQYF
abundance: NA
v_gene: TRBV6-5
len: 16
d_gene: TRBD2
j_gene: TRBJ2-5

CDR3nt: TGCGCCAGCAGCCTAAGCCAGGGTCCGGACGAGACCCAGTACTTC
CDR3aa: CASSLSQGPDETQYF
abundance: NA
v_gene: TRBV4-1
len: 15
d_gene: NA
j_gene: TRBJ2-5

CDR3nt: TGTGCCAGCTCACCAATCTCAGACACAGATACGCAGTATTTT
CDR3aa: CASSPISDTDTQYF
abundance: NA
v_gene: TRBV18
len: 14
d_gene: NA
j_gene: TRBJ2-3

CDR3nt: TGTGCCTGGAGTGAGGACAGGGGAGGGGAAAAACTGTTTTTT
CDR3aa: CAWSEDRGGEKLFF
abundance: NA
v_gene: TRBV30
len: 14
d_gene: TRBD1
j_gene: TRBJ1-4